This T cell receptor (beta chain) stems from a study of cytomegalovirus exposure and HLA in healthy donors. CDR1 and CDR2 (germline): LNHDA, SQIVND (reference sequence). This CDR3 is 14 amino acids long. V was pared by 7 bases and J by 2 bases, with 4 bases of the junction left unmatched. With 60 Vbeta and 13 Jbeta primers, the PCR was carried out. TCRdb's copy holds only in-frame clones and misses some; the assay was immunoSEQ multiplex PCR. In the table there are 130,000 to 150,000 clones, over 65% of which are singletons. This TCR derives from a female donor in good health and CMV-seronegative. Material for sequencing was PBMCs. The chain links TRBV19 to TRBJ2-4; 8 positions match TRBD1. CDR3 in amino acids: CASNDRGTKNIQYF. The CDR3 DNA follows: TGTGCCAGTAACGACAGGGGTACCAAAAACATTCAGTACTTC.